Listed below are T cell receptor delta chains from one sample, sequenced in a study of gamma-delta chains in newborns, infants, children. TCRdb re-called the reads using CATT. The sample lists some 6,900 delta-chain clones; over 2% were seen once. Sequencing used blood. The receptor source for this set is a child who was a newborn, infant or young child, either healthy, febrile or measles-vaccinated (not recorded which). CDR3s include the opening cysteine and the closing phenylalanine or tryptophan. D genes are given only for firm matches. Only some rows state a clone size, as once, few, many or a class for expanded clones.

TRDD3,TRDJ3,TRDV2,medium-sized,CACDTLGDTSWDTRQMFF,TGTGCCTGTGACACCCTGGGGGATACCTCCTGGGACACCCGACAGATGTTTTTC
.,TRDJ2,TRDV2,few,CACDRVVDRLTAQLFF,TGTGCCTGTGACAGGGTGGTGGATCGGCTGACAGCACAGCTCTTCTTT
TRDD3,TRDJ1,TRDV2,medium-sized,CACDTEDWGIRLKLIF,TGTGCCTGTGACACCGAAGACTGGGGGATACGCCTAAAACTCATCTTT
TRDD3,TRDJ3,TRAV29/DV5,.,CAASAYGGYSWDTRQMFF,TGTGCAGCAAGCGCCTACGGGGGATACAGCTGGGACACCCGACAGATGTTTTTC
TRDD3,TRDJ3,TRDV2,many,CACDSLWRGIGSWDTRQMFF,TGTGCCTGTGACTCCTTGTGGAGGGGGATAGGGTCCTGGGACACCCGACAGATGTTTTTC
TRDD3,TRDJ3,TRDV2,large,CACDTVLGDTWDTRQMFF,TGTGCCTGTGACACCGTACTGGGGGATACGTGGGACACCCGACAGATGTTTTTC
TRDD3,TRDJ3,TRDV2,medium-sized,CACDTAGRWGPSSWDTRQMFF,TGTGCCTGTGACACCGCAGGACGCTGGGGGCCTTCCTCCTGGGACACCCGACAGATGTTTTTC
TRDD3,TRDJ1,TRDV3,medium-sized,CALLGADTDKLIF,TGTGCCTTACTGGGGGCTGACACCGATAAACTCATCTTT
TRDD3,TRDJ3,TRDV2,few,CACDTAFSGGPSSWDTRQMFF,TGTGCCTGTGACACCGCGTTTTCTGGGGGCCCTAGCTCCTGGGACACCCGACAGATGTTTTTC
TRDD3,TRDJ3,TRDV2,medium-sized,CACDLTRTGGYGAWDTRQMFF,TGTGCCTGTGACCTCACTCGTACTGGGGGATACGGAGCCTGGGACACCCGACAGATGTTTTTC
TRDD3,TRDJ3,TRDV2,medium-sized,CACDTVPGGLSSWDTRQMFF,TGTGCCTGTGACACCGTTCCTGGGGGACTAAGCTCCTGGGACACCCGACAGATGTTTTTC
TRDD3,TRDJ1,TRDV2,.,CACDKVGDKGERAVTDKLIF,TGTGCCTGTGACAAAGTAGGGGATAAGGGAGAAAGGGCAGTCACCGATAAACTCATCTTT
TRDD3,TRDJ2,TRDV2,medium-sized,CACDSKLGGALTAQLFF,TGTGCCTGTGACTCGAAACTGGGGGGAGCTTTGACAGCACAACTCTTCTTT
TRDD3,TRDJ3,TRDV2,few,CACDSTGGCSSWDTRQMFF,TGTGCCTGTGACAGTACTGGGGGATGCAGCTCCTGGGACACCCGACAGATGTTCTTC
TRDD3,TRDJ3,TRDV2,medium-sized,CACDTGSLGGYLVRDTRQMFF,TGTGCCTGTGACACCGGTTCCCTTGGGGGATACTTAGTCCGGGACACCCGACAGATGTTTTTC
TRDD3,TRDJ3,TRDV2,medium-sized,CACDTGGYADWDTRQMFF,TGTGCCTGTGACACTGGGGGATACGCGGATTGGGACACCCGACAGATGTTTTTC
TRDD3,TRDJ3,TRDV2,medium-sized,CACDTVWGISSWDTRQMFF,TGTGCCTGTGACACCGTATGGGGGATTAGCTCCTGGGACACCCGACAGATGTTTTTC
TRDD3,TRDJ1,TRDV1,medium-sized,CALGERDQPVLGAPTYTDKLIF,TGTGCTCTTGGGGAAAGGGACCAACCCGTACTGGGGGCCCCCACATACACCGATAAACTCATCTTT
.,TRDJ1,TRDV2,medium-sized,CACDTYWYTDKLIF,TGTGCCTGTGACACCTACTGGTACACCGATAAACTCATCTTT
TRDD3,TRDJ3,TRDV2,.,CACDTGGSLISWDTRQMFF,TGTGCCTGTGACACCGGGGGATCCCTTATCTCCTGGGACACCCGACAGATGTTTTTC
TRDD3,TRDJ2,TRDV2,large,CACDTVGDTLTAQLFF,TGTGCCTGTGACACCGTGGGGGATACTTTGACAGCACAACTCTTCTTT
TRDD3,TRDJ3,TRDV2,few,CACDRLGDPRDTRQMFF,TGTGCCTGTGACAGGCTGGGGGACCCCCGGGACACCCGGCAGATGTTTTTC
.,TRDJ1,TRDV1,.,CALGERKLPGDRRTYTDKLIF,TGTGCTCTTGGGGAACGGAAACTTCCCGGGGATCGGAGGACGTACACCGATAAACTCATCTTT
TRDD3,TRDJ3,TRDV2,large,CACDWGIRDSSWDTRQMFF,TGTGCCTGTGACTGGGGGATACGCGATAGCTCCTGGGACACCCGACAGATGTTTTTC
TRDD3,TRDJ3,TRDV2,few,CACDTEYRLGDSSWDTRQMFF,TGTGCCTGTGACACCGAGTATCGACTGGGGGATAGCTCCTGGGACACCCGGCAGATGTTTTTC
TRDD3,TRDJ2,TRDV2,.,CACDTLGATLTAQLFF,TGTGCCTGTGACACCCTGGGGGCTACCCTGACAGCCCAACTCTTCTTT
TRDD3,TRDJ3,TRDV2,medium-sized,CACDDWGSSWDTRQMFF,TGTGCCTGTGATGACTGGGGGAGCTCCTGGGACACCCGACAGATGTTTTTC
TRDD3,TRDJ1,TRDV2,medium-sized,CACEYWGIQDKLIF,TGTGCCTGTGAATACTGGGGGATACAGGATAAACTCATCTTT
TRDD3,TRDJ2,TRDV1,many,CALGEPLRAFPGGYEAAQLFF,TGTGCTCTTGGGGAGCCCCTCCGGGCTTTCCCTGGGGGATACGAGGCAGCACAACTCTTCTTT
TRDD3,TRDJ3,TRDV2,medium-sized,CACDTWGIGTWDTRQMFF,TGTGCCTGTGACACCTGGGGGATAGGGACCTGGGACACCCGACAGATGTTTTTC
TRDD3,TRDJ3,TRDV2,few,CACGRTVPGDTRWDTRQMFF,TGTGCCTGTGGCAGGACGGTTCCGGGGGATACGCGATGGGACACCCGACAGATGTTTTTC
.,TRDJ3,TRDV2,large,CACDARGLSSWDTRQMFF,TGTGCCTGTGACGCCAGGGGCCTGAGCTCCTGGGACACCCGACAGATGTTTTTC
.,TRDJ1,TRDV1,medium-sized,CALGECIPAYTDKLIF,TGTGCTCTTGGGGAATGTATTCCCGCCTACACCGATAAACTCATCTTT
.,TRDJ1,TRAV29/DV5,medium-sized,CAASPGPPGAYTDKLIF,TGTGCAGCAAGCCCGGGTCCTCCCGGGGCTTACACCGATAAACTCATCTTT
.,TRDJ3,TRDV2,medium-sized,CACDSVGGGTSSWDTRQMFF,TGTGCCTGTGACAGTGTTGGTGGGGGTACTAGCTCCTGGGACACCCGACAGATGTTTTTC
TRDD3,TRDJ3,TRDV2,few,CACDALGDSSWDTRQMFF,TGTGCCTGTGACGCCCTGGGGGATTCCTCCTGGGACACCCGGCAGATGTTTTTC
TRDD3,TRDJ1,TRDV3,few,CASDYKAGGYERKTDTDKLIF,TGTGCCTCGGATTACAAGGCTGGGGGATATGAGAGAAAGACGGACACCGATAAACTCATCTTT
TRDD3,TRDJ3,TRDV2,few,CACDILGATVSWDTRQMFF,TGTGCCTGTGACATACTGGGGGCTACAGTCTCCTGGGACACCCGACAGATGTTTTTC
.,TRDJ2,TRDV2,.,CACDTVGAPMGHLFF,TGTGCCTGTGACACCGTGGGGGCTCCCATGGGACACCTCTTCTTT
TRDD3,TRDJ2,TRDV2,many,CACDTINGGYEQAAQLFF,TGTGCCTGTGACACCATTAATGGGGGATACGAGCAGGCAGCACAACTCTTCTTT
TRDD3,TRDJ1,TRDV1,.,CALGGFTSTGGLAKLIF,TGTGCTCTTGGGGGCTTTACTTCTACTGGGGGACTTGCCAAACTCATCTTT
.,TRDJ2,TRDV2,medium-sized,CACDTVGIIGRLTAQLFF,TGTGCCTGTGACACCGTAGGGATAATCGGACGTTTGACAGCACAACTCTTCTTT
TRDD3,TRDJ3,TRAV29/DV5,medium-sized,CAASRPLGDTFSSWDTRQMFF,TGTGCAGCAAGCCGCCCACTGGGGGATACGTTTAGCTCCTGGGACACCCGACAGATGTTTTTC